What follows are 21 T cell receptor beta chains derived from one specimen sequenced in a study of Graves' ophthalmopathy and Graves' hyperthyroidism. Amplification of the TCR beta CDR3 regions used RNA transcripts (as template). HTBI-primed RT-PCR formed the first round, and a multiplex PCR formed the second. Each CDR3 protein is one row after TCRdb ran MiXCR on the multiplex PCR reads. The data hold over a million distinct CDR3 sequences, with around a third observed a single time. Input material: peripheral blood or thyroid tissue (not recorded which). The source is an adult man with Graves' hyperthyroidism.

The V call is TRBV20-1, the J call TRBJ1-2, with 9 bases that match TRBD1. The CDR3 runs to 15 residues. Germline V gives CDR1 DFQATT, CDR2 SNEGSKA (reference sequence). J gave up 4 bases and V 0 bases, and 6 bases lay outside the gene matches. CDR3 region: CSARDFGTGSYGYTF. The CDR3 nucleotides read TGCAGTGCTAGAGATTTCGGGACAGGGAGCTATGGCTACACCTTC.

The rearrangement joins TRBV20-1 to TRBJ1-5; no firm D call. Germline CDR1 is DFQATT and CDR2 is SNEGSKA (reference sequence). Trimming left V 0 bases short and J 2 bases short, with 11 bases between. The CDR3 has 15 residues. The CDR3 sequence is CSAREDQAGNQPQHF. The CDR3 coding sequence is TGCAGTGCTAGAGAGGACCAAGCAGGCAATCAGCCCCAGCATTTT.

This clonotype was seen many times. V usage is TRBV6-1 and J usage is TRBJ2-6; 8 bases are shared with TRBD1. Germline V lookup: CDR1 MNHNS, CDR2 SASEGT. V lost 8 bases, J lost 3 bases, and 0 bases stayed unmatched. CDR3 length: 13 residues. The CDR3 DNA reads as TGTGCCAGCGGGACAGGTGGGGCCAACGTCCTGACTTTC. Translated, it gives CASGTGGANVLTF.

The CDR3: CASSFTRNQPQHF. The CDR3 DNA follows: TGTGCCAGCAGTTTTACGCGGAATCAGCCCCAGCATTTT. The rearrangement uses TRBV12-3 or TRBV12-4 and TRBJ1-5; D is unclear. The CDR3 has 13 amino acids. Trimming stripped 3 bases from V and 4 bases from J, with 7 bases between.

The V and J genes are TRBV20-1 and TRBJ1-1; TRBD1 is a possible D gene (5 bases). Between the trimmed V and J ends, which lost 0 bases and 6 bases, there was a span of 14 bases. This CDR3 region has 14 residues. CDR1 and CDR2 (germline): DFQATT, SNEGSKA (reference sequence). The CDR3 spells CSARDGGIGPEAFF. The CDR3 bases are TGCAGTGCTAGAGATGGGGGAATTGGTCCTGAAGCTTTCTTT.

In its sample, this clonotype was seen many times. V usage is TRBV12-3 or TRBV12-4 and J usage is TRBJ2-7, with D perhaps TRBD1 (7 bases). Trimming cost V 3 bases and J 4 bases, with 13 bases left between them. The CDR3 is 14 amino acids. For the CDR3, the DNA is TGTGCCAGCAGTTTGGCGGGACAGAGGTACGAGCAGTACTTC. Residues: CASSLAGQRYEQYF.

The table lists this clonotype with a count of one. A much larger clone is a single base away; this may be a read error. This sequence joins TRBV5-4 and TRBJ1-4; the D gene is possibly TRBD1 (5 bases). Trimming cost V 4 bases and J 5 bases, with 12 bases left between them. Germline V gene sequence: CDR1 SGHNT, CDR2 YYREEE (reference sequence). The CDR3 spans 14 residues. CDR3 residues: CASSPSGRNEKLFF. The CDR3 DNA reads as TGTGCCAGCAGCCCGTCAGGGAGAAATGAAAAACTGTTTTTT.

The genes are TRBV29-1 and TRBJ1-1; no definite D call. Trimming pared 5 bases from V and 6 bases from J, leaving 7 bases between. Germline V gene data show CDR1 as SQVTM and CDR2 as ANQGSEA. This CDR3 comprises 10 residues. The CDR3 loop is CSVITPEAFF. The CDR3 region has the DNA TGCAGCGTTATAACCCCTGAAGCTTTCTTT.

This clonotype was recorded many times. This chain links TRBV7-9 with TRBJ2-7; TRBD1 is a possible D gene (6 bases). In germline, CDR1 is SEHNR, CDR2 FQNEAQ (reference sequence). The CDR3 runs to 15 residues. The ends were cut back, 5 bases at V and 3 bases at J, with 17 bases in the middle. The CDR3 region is CASSTSGGLNYEQYF. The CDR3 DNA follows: TGTGCCAGCAGCACAAGTGGGGGCCTCAACTACGAGCAGTACTTC.

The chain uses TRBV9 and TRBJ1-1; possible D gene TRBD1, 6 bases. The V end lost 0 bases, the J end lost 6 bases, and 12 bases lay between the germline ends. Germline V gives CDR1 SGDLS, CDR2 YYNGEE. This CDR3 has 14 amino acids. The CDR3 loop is CASSVGDTLSEAFF. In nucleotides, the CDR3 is TGTGCCAGCAGCGTAGGGGACACTTTGTCTGAAGCTTTCTTT.

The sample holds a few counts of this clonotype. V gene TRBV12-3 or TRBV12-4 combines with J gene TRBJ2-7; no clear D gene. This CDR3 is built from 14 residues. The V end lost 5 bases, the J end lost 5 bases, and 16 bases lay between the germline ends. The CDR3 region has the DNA TGTGCCAGCAGTAGCTTCCCCTCAGGACACGAGCAGTACTTC. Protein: CASSSFPSGHEQYF.

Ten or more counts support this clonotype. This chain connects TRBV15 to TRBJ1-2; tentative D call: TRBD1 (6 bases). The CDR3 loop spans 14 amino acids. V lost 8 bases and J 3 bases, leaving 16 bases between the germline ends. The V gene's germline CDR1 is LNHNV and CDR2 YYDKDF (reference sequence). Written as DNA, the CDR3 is TGTGCCACCCGCCGGGACACCGAAGACTATGGCTACACCTTC. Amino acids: CATRRDTEDYGYTF. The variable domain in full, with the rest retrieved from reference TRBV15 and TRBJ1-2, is DAMVIQNPRYQVTQFGKPVTLSCSQTLNHNVMYWYQQKSSQAPKLLFHYYDKDFNNEADTPDNFQSRRPNTSFCFLDIRSPGLGDTAMYLCATRRDTEDYGYTFGSGTRLTVV.

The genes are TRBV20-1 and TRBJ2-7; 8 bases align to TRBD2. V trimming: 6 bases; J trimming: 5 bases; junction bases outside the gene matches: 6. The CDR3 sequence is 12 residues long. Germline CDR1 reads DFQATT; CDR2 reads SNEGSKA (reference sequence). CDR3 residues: CSANRLAHEQYF. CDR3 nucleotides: TGCAGTGCCAACAGACTAGCGCACGAGCAGTACTTC.

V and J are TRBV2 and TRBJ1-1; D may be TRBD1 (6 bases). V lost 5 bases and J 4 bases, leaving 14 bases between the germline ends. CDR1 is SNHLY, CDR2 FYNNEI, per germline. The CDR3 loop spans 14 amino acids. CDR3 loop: CASSYREDGTEAFF. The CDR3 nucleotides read TGTGCCAGCAGTTACAGGGAAGATGGCACTGAAGCTTTCTTT. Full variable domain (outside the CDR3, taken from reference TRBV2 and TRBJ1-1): EPEVTQTPSHQVTQMGQEVILRCVPISNHLYFYWYRQILGQKVEFLVSFYNNEISEKSEIFDDQFSVERPDGSNFTLKIRSTKLEDSAMYFCASSYREDGTEAFFGQGTRLTVV.

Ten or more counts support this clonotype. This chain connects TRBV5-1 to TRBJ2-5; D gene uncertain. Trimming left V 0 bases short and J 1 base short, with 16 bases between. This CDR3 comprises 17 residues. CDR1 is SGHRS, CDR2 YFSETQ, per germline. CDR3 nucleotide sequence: TGCGCCAGCAGCTTGGTAGGAGACCCCACGACCCAAGAGACCCAGTACTTC. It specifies CASSLVGDPTTQETQYF.

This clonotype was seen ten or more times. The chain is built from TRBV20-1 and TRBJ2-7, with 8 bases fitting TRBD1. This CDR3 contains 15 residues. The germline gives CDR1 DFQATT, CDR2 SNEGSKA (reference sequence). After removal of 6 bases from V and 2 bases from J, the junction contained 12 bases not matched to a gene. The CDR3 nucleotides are TGCAGTGCCCCTCCCCGGGACAGGACTCCCTACGAGCAGTACTTC. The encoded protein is CSAPPRDRTPYEQYF.

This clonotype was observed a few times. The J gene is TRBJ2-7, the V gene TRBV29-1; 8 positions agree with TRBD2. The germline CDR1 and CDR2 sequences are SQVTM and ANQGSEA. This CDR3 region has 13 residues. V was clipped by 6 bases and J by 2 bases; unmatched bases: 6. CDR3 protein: CSVVTSDAYEQYF. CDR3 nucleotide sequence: TGCAGCGTCGTGACTAGCGATGCCTACGAGCAGTACTTC.

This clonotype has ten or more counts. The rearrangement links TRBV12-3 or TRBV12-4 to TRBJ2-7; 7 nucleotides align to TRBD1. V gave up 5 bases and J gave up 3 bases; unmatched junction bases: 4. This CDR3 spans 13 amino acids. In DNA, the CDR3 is TGTGCCAGCAGTACCCCAGGGGGCTACGAGCAGTACTTC. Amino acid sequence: CASSTPGGYEQYF.

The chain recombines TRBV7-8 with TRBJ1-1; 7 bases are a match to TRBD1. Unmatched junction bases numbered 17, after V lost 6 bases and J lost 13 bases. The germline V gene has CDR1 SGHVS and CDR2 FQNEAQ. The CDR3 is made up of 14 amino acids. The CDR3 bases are TGTGCCAGCAGGTCTGGGACAGTATTCCTTGATGGTTTCTTT. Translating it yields CASRSGTVFLDGFF.

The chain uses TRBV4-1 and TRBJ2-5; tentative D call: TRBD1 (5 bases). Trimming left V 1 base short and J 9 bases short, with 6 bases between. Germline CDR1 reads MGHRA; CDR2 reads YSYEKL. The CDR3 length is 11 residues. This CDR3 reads CASSQGQSQYF. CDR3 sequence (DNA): TGCGCCAGCAGCCAAGGACAGTCCCAGTACTTC.

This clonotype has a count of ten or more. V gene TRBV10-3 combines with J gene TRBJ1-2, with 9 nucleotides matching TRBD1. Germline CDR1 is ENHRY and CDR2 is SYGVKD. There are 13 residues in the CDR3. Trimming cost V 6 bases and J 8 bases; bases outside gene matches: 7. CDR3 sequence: CAISRQGVEGYTF. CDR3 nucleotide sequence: TGTGCCATCAGCAGACAGGGGGTCGAAGGCTACACCTTC.